The T cell receptor (beta chain) described here comes from a study of T cells after yellow fever vaccination. Each CDR3 protein gets one entry after TCRdb re-called the 5' RACE reads with MiXCR. Of about 350,000 distinct CDR3 sequences detected, around an eighth appear once; the ten largest clones hold 2.5% to 4%. The trim removed 4 bases at V and 7 bases at J, leaving 11 bases unmatched. CDR1 and CDR2 (germline): KGHDR, SFDVKD. The CDR3 is 15 residues long. The specimen comprised CD4+ T cells sorted from PBMCs, sampled 15 days after the yellow fever booster vaccination. The V and J genes are TRBV24-1 and TRBJ2-5, with 7 bases aligning to TRBD1. The sequence was collected from a man between 18 and 29 years old who received the YFV17D yellow fever vaccine. CDR3 amino acids: CATSDPGQAKGTQYF. CDR3 nucleotides: TGTGCCACCAGTGACCCCGGACAGGCAAAAGGGACCCAGTACTTC.